This T cell receptor beta chain was observed in a study of graft-versus-host responses after intestinal transplantation. Study-wide background: Grafts were multivisceral, liver-intestinal, or isolated intestinal. The study gave all recipients anti-thymocyte globulin induction, then tacrolimus and steroids for about 3 years. Study conclusions and caveats: Early post-transplant HvG declines were associated with peak circulating GvH clone levels.

Trimming cost V 6 bases and J 1 base, with 12 bases left between them. This CDR3 contains 14 residues. Looked up from germline, CDR1 is SGHAT and CDR2 is FQNNGV. Produced via immunoSEQ multiplex PCR; TCRdb's table is partial and in-frame only. The repertoire holds about 25,000 clones, with more than 90% as singletons. Of note for this clone: Its specificity is not known.

Source: PBMCs, taken around 29 days after intestinal transplant. The genes are TRBV11-2 and TRBJ2-5; no firm D call. This receptor was taken from a human patient who received an intestinal transplant, so some T cells may come from the graft donor. CDR3 loop: CASSTLGLQETQYF. For the CDR3, the DNA is TGTGCCAGCAGTACACTCGGGCTCCAAGAGACCCAGTACTTC.